The 20 T cell receptor beta chains below were found in one sample sequenced in a study of OX40 agonist ivuxolimab in advanced cancers. Measured with immunoSEQ multiplex PCR; TCRdb has only the in-frame clones, and not every one. Of tens of thousands of clones listed, around 87% were seen once; the top ten hold 25% to 35%. This material consisted of CD4+ or CD8+ T cells sorted from blood, taken in a trial of the OX40 agonist ivuxolimab. The receptors come from an adult with an advanced solid tumor such as melanoma, head and neck, liver or kidney cancer.

V gene TRBV15 combines with J gene TRBJ1-6; D perhaps matches TRBD1 (5 bases). This CDR3 has 14 residues. Between the trimmed V and J ends, which lost 0 bases and 8 bases, there was a span of 8 bases. Germline V gene lookup returns CDR1 LNHNV and CDR2 YYDKDF (reference sequence). As DNA, the CDR3 is TGTGCCACCAGCAGAGAGAGGGGTTATTCACCCCTCCACTTT. Its protein product is CATSRERGYSPLHF. Full variable domain (remainder filled in from reference TRBV15 and TRBJ1-6): DAMVIQNPRYQVTQFGKPVTLSCSQTLNHNVMYWYQQKSSQAPKLLFHYYDKDFNNEADTPDNFQSRRPNTSFCFLDIRSPGLGDTAMYLCATSRERGYSPLHFGNGTRLTVT.

The chain is built from TRBV7-6 and TRBJ2-5; D remains unclear. CDR1 is SGHVS and CDR2 is FNYEAQ in the germline V gene. CDR3 length: 16 amino acids. V dropped 2 bases and J dropped 7 bases, with 20 bases sitting between them. CDR3 sequence reads: CASSLSGRSTGVTQYF. For the CDR3, the DNA is TGTGCCAGCAGCTTATCCGGCAGATCAACCGGAGTGACCCAGTACTTC.

V and J are TRBV19 and TRBJ1-2; TRBD1 might be the D (6 bases). Trimming removed 11 bases at V and 8 bases at J, with 21 bases between. The CDR3 contains 13 residues. Germline values: CDR1 LNHDA, CDR2 SQIVND (reference sequence). This CDR3 is CAGSDHRALGYTF. CDR3 nucleotide sequence: TGTGCCGGGTCAGACCACAGGGCTCTCGGCTACACCTTC.

V and J are TRBV6-4 and TRBJ1-6; the D gene is possibly TRBD1 (5 bases). The CDR3 length is 15 residues. Germline CDR1 is MRHNA and CDR2 is SNTAGT. V dropped 6 bases and J dropped 10 bases, with 19 bases sitting between them. CDR3: CASSMDTLGVSPLHF. CDR3 nucleotides: TGTGCCAGCAGCATGGACACCTTAGGGGTGTCACCCCTCCACTTT.

This chain connects TRBV28 to TRBJ1-4, with TRBD1 as a possible D gene (6 bases). Germline CDR1 is MDHEN and CDR2 is SYDVKM. The V end was cut by 6 bases, the J end by 8 bases, with 19 bases between. CDR3 size: 15 residues. This chain's CDR3 is CASSRSGPRGEKLFF. CDR3 bases: TGTGCCAGCAGCCGATCAGGACCGAGGGGGGAAAAACTGTTTTTT.

This rearrangement joins TRBV19 to TRBJ2-2; 12 positions match TRBD1. Germline lookup yields CDR1 LNHDA and CDR2 SQIVND (reference sequence). V was clipped by 4 bases and J by 7 bases; unmatched bases: 7. The CDR3 contains 16 residues. CDR3 sequence reads: CASSTRDRGRDGELFF. The CDR3 DNA follows: TGTGCCAGTAGTACCCGGGACAGGGGGCGCGACGGGGAGCTGTTTTTT.

This clone turned up a few times. CDR3 in amino acids: CASSKRSGGYTF. The CDR3 DNA sequence: TGTGCCAGCAGCAAAAGGTCCGGCGGCTACACCTTC. This rearrangement joins TRBV7-2 to TRBJ1-2; no clear D. Trimming cost V 5 bases and J 8 bases, with 12 bases left between them. Germline CDR1 reads SGHTA; CDR2 reads FQGNSA. The CDR3 has 12 residues. Full variable domain (rest looked up from reference TRBV7-2 and TRBJ1-2): GAGVSQSPSNKVTEKGKDVELRCDPISGHTALYWYRQSLGQGLEFLIYFQGNSAPDKSGLPSDRFSAERTGGSVSTLTIQRTQQEDSAVYLCASSKRSGGYTFGSGTRLTVV.

The chain carries TRBV7-9 and TRBJ2-7; TRBD2 matches 14 bases. J was trimmed by 3 bases and V by 6 bases; bases with no gene match: 10. This CDR3 is 17 amino acids long. The germline gives CDR1 SEHNR, CDR2 FQNEAQ (reference sequence). The CDR3 nucleotides read TGTGCCAGCAGTCAGGGACTAGCGGGGGAAATGAACTACGAGCAGTACTTC. Translating it yields CASSQGLAGEMNYEQYF.

V usage is TRBV6-1 and J usage is TRBJ1-6; 8 positions match TRBD1. CDR1 and CDR2 from the germline V gene are MNHNS and SASEGT. J gave up 7 bases and V 5 bases, and 4 bases lay outside the gene matches. This CDR3 has 14 residues. The CDR3 DNA follows: TGTGCCAGCAGTTATACAGGGGGGAATTCACCCCTCCACTTT. Protein: CASSYTGGNSPLHF.

The rearrangement joins TRBV29-1 to TRBJ2-5; no clear D. The CDR3 has 12 residues. The V and J ends lost 6 bases and 2 bases respectively, with 10 bases between them. Germline CDR1 SQVTM, CDR2 ANQGSEA. For the CDR3, the DNA is TGCAGCGTGGCCACTACTCAAGAGACCCAGTACTTC. Translated, it gives CSVATTQETQYF.

The sample holds a few counts of this clone. This chain links TRBV5-6 with TRBJ1-3, with D perhaps TRBD1 (6 bases). The germline V gene has CDR1 SGHDT and CDR2 YYEEEE. This CDR3 has 13 amino acids. V was trimmed by 1 base and J by 5 bases, leaving 7 bases between them. The CDR3 coding sequence is TGTGCCAGCAGCTTGACAGGGAGAAACACCATATATTTT. This encodes CASSLTGRNTIYF.

CDR3 protein: CASQDENTGELFF. CDR3 coding DNA: TGTGCCAGCCAGGACGAGAACACCGGGGAGCTGTTTTTT. The genes are TRBV5-4 and TRBJ2-2; D is ambiguous. Germline CDR1 reads SGHNT; CDR2 reads YYREEE (reference sequence). The ends were cut back, 7 bases at V and 1 base at J, with 8 bases in the middle. The CDR3 loop spans 13 amino acids.

This clone was found once. The chain couples TRBV7-8 to TRBJ2-5, with 7 bases fitting TRBD1. Germline CDR1 reads SGHVS; CDR2 reads FQNEAQ. The length of the CDR3 is 15 residues. Losses at the gene ends were 5 bases for V and 1 base for J; bases not matched to a gene: 7. The CDR3 DNA sequence: TGTGCCAGCAGCGCGCTCACAGGGGTCCAAGAGACCCAGTACTTC. Residues: CASSALTGVQETQYF.

This clone came up once. This chain connects TRBV2 to TRBJ2-1, with D unclear. The germline V gene has CDR1 SNHLY and CDR2 FYNNEI. Trimming pared 6 bases from V and 5 bases from J, leaving 8 bases between. The CDR3 extends over 12 amino acids. The DNA for the CDR3 is TGTGCCAGCAGCCGGTCGCACAATGAGCAGTTCTTC. Translation gives CASSRSHNEQFF.

This chain links TRBV7-2 with TRBJ2-1; 8 bases agree with TRBD2. Looked up from germline, CDR1 is SGHTA and CDR2 is FQGNSA. Losses at the gene ends were 5 bases for V and 9 bases for J; bases not matched to a gene: 15. The CDR3 has 16 amino acids. The CDR3 DNA reads as TGTGCCAGCAGCGAAACATCCGGGAGGGCAAAAGGTGAGCAGTTCTTC. Translating gives CASSETSGRAKGEQFF. The full variable domain, rest sourced from reference TRBV7-2 and TRBJ2-1, is GAGVSQSPSNKVTEKGKDVELRCDPISGHTALYWYRQSLGQGLEFLIYFQGNSAPDKSGLPSDRFSAERTGGSVSTLTIQRTQQEDSAVYLCASSETSGRAKGEQFFGPGTRLTVL.

The rearrangement links TRBV25-1 to TRBJ1-6, with D perhaps TRBD1 (5 bases). Germline V CDR1 and CDR2: MGHDK, SYGVNS. Trimming cost V 0 bases and J 6 bases, with 12 bases left between them. This CDR3 spans 16 amino acids. CDR3 loop: CASSEYRGQANSPLHF. The CDR3 DNA follows: TGTGCCAGCAGTGAATATAGGGGCCAGGCTAATTCACCCCTCCACTTT.

The V call is TRBV30, the J call TRBJ1-3, with 7 bases aligning to TRBD1. This CDR3 is built from 13 residues. Germline V CDR1 and CDR2: GTSNPN, SVGIG (reference sequence). Unmatched junction bases numbered 2, after V lost 4 bases and J lost 2 bases. CDR3 sequence: CAWNQGAGNTIYF. The CDR3, as DNA: TGTGCCTGGAACCAGGGGGCTGGAAACACCATATATTTT. The variable domain in full, with the rest retrieved from reference TRBV30 and TRBJ1-3, is SQTIHQWPATLVQPVGSPLSLECTVEGTSNPNLYWYRQAAGRGLQLLFYSVGIGQISSEVPQNLSASRPQDRQFILSSKKLLLSDSGFYLCAWNQGAGNTIYFGEGSWLTVV.

The rearrangement joins TRBV5-1 to TRBJ2-3; D perhaps matches TRBD2 (5 bases). The CDR3 runs 14 residues. Germline CDR1 SGHRS, CDR2 YFSETQ. The ends were cut back, 4 bases at V and 1 base at J, with 10 bases in the middle. The chain's CDR3 is CASSPGMGTDTQYF. Written as DNA, the CDR3 is TGCGCCAGCAGCCCGGGAATGGGCACAGATACGCAGTATTTT.

V gene TRBV2 combines with J gene TRBJ1-4, with TRBD1 identical over 9 bases. There are 16 residues in the CDR3. Germline V CDR1 and CDR2: SNHLY, FYNNEI. V was pared by 5 bases and J by 6 bases, with 10 bases of the junction left unmatched. CDR3 nucleotides: TGTGCCAGCAGTCCGGGACAGGGTGTTAGGGATGAAAAACTGTTTTTT. Protein product: CASSPGQGVRDEKLFF.

This clone appeared a few times. This rearrangement joins TRBV14 to TRBJ2-3; D is perhaps TRBD1 (6 bases). The CDR3 has 18 amino acids. Germline loops: CDR1 SGHDN, CDR2 FVKESK. Trimming removed 4 bases from V and 2 bases from J, with 22 bases in between. The CDR3 reads CASSLLPGQSSITDTQYF. CDR3 in DNA: TGTGCCAGCAGCCTCCTGCCTGGACAGTCCTCGATCACAGATACGCAGTATTTT.